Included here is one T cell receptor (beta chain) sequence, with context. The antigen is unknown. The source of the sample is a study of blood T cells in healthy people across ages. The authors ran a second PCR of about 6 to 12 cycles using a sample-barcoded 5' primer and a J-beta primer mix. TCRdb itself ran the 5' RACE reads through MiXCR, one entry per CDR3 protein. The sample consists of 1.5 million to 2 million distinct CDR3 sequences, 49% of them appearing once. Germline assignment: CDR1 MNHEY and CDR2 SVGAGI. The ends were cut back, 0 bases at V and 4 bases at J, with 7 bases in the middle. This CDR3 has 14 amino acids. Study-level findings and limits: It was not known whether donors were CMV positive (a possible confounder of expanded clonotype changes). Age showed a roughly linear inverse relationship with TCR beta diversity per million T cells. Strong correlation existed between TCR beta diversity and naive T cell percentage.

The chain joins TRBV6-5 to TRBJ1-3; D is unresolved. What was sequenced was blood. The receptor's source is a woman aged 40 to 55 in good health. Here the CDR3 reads CASSYSAGGNTIYF. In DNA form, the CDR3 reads TGTGCCAGCAGTTACTCAGCGGGCGGAAACACCATATATTTT.